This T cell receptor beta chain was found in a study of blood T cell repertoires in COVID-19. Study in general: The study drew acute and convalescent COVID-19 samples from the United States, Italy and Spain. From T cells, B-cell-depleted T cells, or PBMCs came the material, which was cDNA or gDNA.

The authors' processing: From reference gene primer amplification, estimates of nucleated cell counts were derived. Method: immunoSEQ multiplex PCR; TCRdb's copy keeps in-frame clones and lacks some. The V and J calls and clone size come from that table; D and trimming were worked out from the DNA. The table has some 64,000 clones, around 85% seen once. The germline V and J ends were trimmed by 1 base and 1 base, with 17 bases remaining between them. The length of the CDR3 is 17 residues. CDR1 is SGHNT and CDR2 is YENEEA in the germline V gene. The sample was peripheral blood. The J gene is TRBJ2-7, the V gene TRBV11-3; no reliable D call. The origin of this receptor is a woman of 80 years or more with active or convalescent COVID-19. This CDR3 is CASSLVYWAELSYEQYF. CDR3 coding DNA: TGTGCCAGCAGCTTAGTATACTGGGCAGAGCTTTCCTACGAGCAGTACTTC. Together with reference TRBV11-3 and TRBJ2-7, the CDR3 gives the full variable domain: EAGVVQSPRYKIIEKKQPVAFWCNPISGHNTLYWYLQNLGQGPELLIRYENEEAVDDSQLPKDRFSAERLKGVDSTLKIQPAELGDSAVYLCASSLVYWAELSYEQYFGPGTRLTVT.